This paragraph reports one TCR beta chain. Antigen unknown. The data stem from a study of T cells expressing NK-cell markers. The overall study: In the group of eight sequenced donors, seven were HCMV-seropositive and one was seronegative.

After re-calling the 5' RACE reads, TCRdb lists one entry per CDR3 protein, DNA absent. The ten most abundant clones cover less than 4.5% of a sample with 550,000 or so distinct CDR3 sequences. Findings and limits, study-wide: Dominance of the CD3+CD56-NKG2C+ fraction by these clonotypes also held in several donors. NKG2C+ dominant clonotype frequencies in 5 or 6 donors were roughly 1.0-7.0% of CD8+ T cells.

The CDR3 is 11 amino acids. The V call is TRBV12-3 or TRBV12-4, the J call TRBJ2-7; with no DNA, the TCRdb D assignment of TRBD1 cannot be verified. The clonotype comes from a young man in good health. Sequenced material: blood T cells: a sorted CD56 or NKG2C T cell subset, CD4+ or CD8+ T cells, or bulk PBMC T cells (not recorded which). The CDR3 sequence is CASRGTGEQYF.